This T cell receptor beta chain was sequenced in a study of human thymus T cells. Donation came from healthy Finnish infants having corrective surgery for congenital heart defects. The germline gives CDR1 SGHRS, CDR2 YFSETQ. This CDR3 has 18 residues. Details on this clone: At one end, the junction sequence differs from germline, possibly due to a read error.

Only in-frame clones appear in the TCRdb table, and some are missing; sequencing was by immunoSEQ multiplex PCR. This sample has some 46,000 clones, with 85% to 95% found just once. The V gene is TRBV5-1, the J gene TRBJ2-5; 14 bases line up with TRBD2. Input material: blood. The source of this sequence is a girl under three years old with a congenital heart defect but otherwise immunologically healthy. This CDR3 reads CASTLKGTSGSGGETQYF. The CDR3 region has the DNA TGCGCCAGCACCTTGAAAGGGACTAGCGGGAGTGGTGGAGAGACCCAGTACTTC.